Shown below are 32 T cell receptor beta chains from a single sample sequenced in a study of blood T cells in healthy people across ages. A second PCR of 7 to 11 cycles used a sample-barcoded 5' primer and a J-beta primer mix. Using its own MiXCR run on the 5' RACE reads, TCRdb lists one record per CDR3 protein. In the table there are 790,000 or so distinct CDR3 sequences, 46% of which are singletons. The specimen was blood. All receptors come from a man older than 75 in good health.

The chain uses TRBV7-2 and TRBJ2-1; D remains ambiguous. There are 16 residues in the CDR3. Germline V CDR1 and CDR2: SGHTA, FQGNSA. Trimming left V 2 bases short and J 0 bases short, with 11 bases between. The CDR3 DNA is TGTGCCAGCAGCTTAAATGCCCCCAACTCCTACAATGAGCAGTTCTTC. This gives the protein CASSLNAPNSYNEQFF.

The sample holds a few counts of this clonotype. The rearrangement joins TRBV12-3 or TRBV12-4 to TRBJ2-2; D gene uncertain. There are 15 residues in the CDR3. With 1 base removed from V and 4 bases from J, the gap between germline ends came to 10 bases. In nucleotides, the CDR3 is TGTGCCAGCAGTTTAGGCCGGCCGGTCACCGGGGAGCTGTTTTTT. Its protein is CASSLGRPVTGELFF.

The sample holds many counts of this clonotype. The V call is TRBV20-1, the J call TRBJ2-5, with TRBD2 matching 11 bases. The V gene's germline CDR1 is DFQATT and CDR2 SNEGSKA (reference sequence). The trim removed 5 bases at V and 2 bases at J, leaving 7 bases unmatched. This CDR3 is built from 15 residues. The CDR3 coding sequence is TGCAGTGCTGGCCCTCTAGCGGGAGGACAAGAGACCCAGTACTTC. Translating gives CSAGPLAGGQETQYF.

This clonotype was recorded a few times. The CDR3 region is CASRANASGHTYEQYF. The CDR3 region has the DNA TGTGCCAGCAGGGCTAATGCTAGCGGGCACACCTACGAGCAGTACTTC. V is TRBV9 and J is TRBJ2-7, with 8 positions matching TRBD2. Germline V gene lookup returns CDR1 SGDLS and CDR2 YYNGEE. V shed 5 bases and J 2 bases; nucleotides not matched to a gene: 12. The CDR3 is 16 residues long.

Worth noting for this clonotype: This could be a read error, since a much larger clone is one nucleotide away. The chain is built from TRBV20-1 and TRBJ1-4, with D possibly TRBD1 on 6 matching bases. The germline CDR1 and CDR2 sequences are DFQATT and SNEGSKA (reference sequence). The CDR3 is made up of 14 amino acids. The CDR3 DNA reads TGCAGTGCTAGTGAAGGGGGGTTTAATGAAGAACTGTTTTTT. The encoded protein is CSASEGGFNEELFF.

This clonotype was observed a few times. V gene TRBV2 combines with J gene TRBJ2-3; D ambiguous. CDR3 size: 13 residues. CDR1 and CDR2 from the germline V gene are SNHLY and FYNNEI. V lost 8 bases and J 2 bases, leaving 11 bases between the germline ends. The CDR3 region is CASRSGVTDTQYF. In DNA, the CDR3 is TGTGCCAGCCGGTCTGGTGTCACAGATACGCAGTATTTT. Complete variable domain (other parts from reference TRBV2 and TRBJ2-3): EPEVTQTPSHQVTQMGQEVILRCVPISNHLYFYWYRQILGQKVEFLVSFYNNEISEKSEIFDDQFSVERPDGSNFTLKIRSTKLEDSAMYFCASRSGVTDTQYFGPGTRLTVL.

This clonotype appeared a few times. The chain links TRBV6-2 or TRBV6-3 to TRBJ2-7, with 7 bases fitting TRBD1. This CDR3 region has 12 residues. V was pared by 7 bases and J by 3 bases, with 3 bases of the junction left unmatched. Germline V gives CDR1 MNHEY, CDR2 SVGEGT. The chain's CDR3 is CASTGTDYEQYF. As DNA, the CDR3 is TGTGCCAGCACCGGGACAGACTACGAGCAGTACTTC.

This chain joins TRBV5-6 and TRBJ2-4, with 10 nucleotides matching TRBD1. Germline V gives CDR1 SGHDT, CDR2 YYEEEE. This CDR3 contains 17 residues. V lost 6 bases to trimming and J lost 3 bases; unmatched junction nucleotides: 12. The CDR3 is CASNQGTGENVKNIQYF. The CDR3 DNA reads TGTGCCAGCAACCAAGGGACAGGGGAGAATGTCAAAAACATTCAGTACTTC.

V is TRBV20-1 and J is TRBJ2-3; 16 bases are shared with TRBD2. V trimming: 6 bases; J trimming: 5 bases; junction bases outside the gene matches: 5. The CDR3 loop spans 15 amino acids. In germline, CDR1 is DFQATT, CDR2 SNEGSKA (reference sequence). For the CDR3, the DNA is TGCAGTGCAGGGACTAGCGGGAGGGTGGAAGATACGCAGTATTTT. It yields the protein CSAGTSGRVEDTQYF.

This clonotype showed up many times. This chain links TRBV21-1 with TRBJ2-7; TRBD2, the D gene given by the table, was not confirmed from the DNA. TRBV21-1 is given as a pseudogene. The CDR3 runs to 16 residues. CDR3 residues: CASSKPRSGSLYEQYF. CDR3 nucleotides: TGTGCCAGCAGCAAACCCCGGAGCGGGAGTTTATACGAGCAGTACTTC.

This clonotype has only one observation. The rearrangement links TRBV3-1 to TRBJ1-2; D perhaps matches TRBD1 (5 bases). Germline V lookup: CDR1 LGHDT, CDR2 YNNKEL (reference sequence). CDR3 length: 17 residues. V was pared by 4 bases and J by 4 bases, with 22 bases between. Here the CDR3 DNA reads TGTGCCAGCAGCCTATCCCCGGGCAGGGCATTGTCCTATGGCTACACCTTC. Its protein product is CASSLSPGRALSYGYTF.

This sequence joins TRBV20-1 and TRBJ2-1; TRBD2 agrees at 16 bases. The germline V gene encodes CDR1 DFQATT and CDR2 SNEGSKA (reference sequence). V was pared by 7 bases and J by 5 bases, with 5 bases of the junction left unmatched. The CDR3 has 15 amino acids. In DNA, the CDR3 is TGCAGTGTCGGGACTAGCGGGAGGGTCAACAATGAGCAGTTCTTC. It specifies CSVGTSGRVNNEQFF.

J is TRBJ2-3 and V is TRBV19; 8 nucleotides line up with TRBD1. V was clipped by 0 bases and J by 5 bases; unmatched bases: 4. Germline V gives CDR1 LNHDA, CDR2 SQIVND (reference sequence). The CDR3 has 15 amino acids. This chain's CDR3 is CASSIDGQGRDTQYF. In nucleotides, the CDR3 is TGTGCCAGTAGTATAGATGGACAGGGTCGAGATACGCAGTATTTT.

Only a few counts were recorded for this clonotype. V is TRBV20-1 and J is TRBJ2-3; TRBD2 matches at 10 bases. This CDR3 is 15 amino acids long. The germline V gene has CDR1 DFQATT and CDR2 SNEGSKA (reference sequence). V gave up 3 bases and J gave up 1 base; unmatched junction bases: 4. The CDR3 DNA is TGCAGTGCTAGTGGACTAGCGGAGCGCACAGATACGCAGTATTTT. It translates to CSASGLAERTDTQYF.

The J gene is TRBJ2-5, the V gene TRBV5-1; 9 positions agree with TRBD1. Germline V CDR1 and CDR2: SGHRS, YFSETQ. Trimming at V came to 7 bases and at J to 5 bases, leaving 9 bases not matched to a gene. The CDR3 sequence is 14 residues long. The CDR3 coding sequence is TGCGCCAGCGGCCTACAGGGGGCCGCGGAGACCCAGTACTTC. Protein: CASGLQGAAETQYF.

In regard to this clonotype: Given a much more abundant clone one base away, this may be a read error. The rearrangement joins TRBV11-3 to TRBJ2-5; 9 nucleotides agree with TRBD2. Germline V gene sequence: CDR1 SGHNT, CDR2 YENEEA. Germline trimming cut 1 base from V and 11 bases from J; bases unmatched to any gene: 14. There are 16 residues in the CDR3. CDR3 coding DNA: TGTGCCAGCAGCTTAGCCGGGACTAGCATGTACAATGAGCAGTACTTC. Residues: CASSLAGTSMYNEQYF.

V and J are TRBV29-1 and TRBJ2-3; D ambiguous. Germline V gives CDR1 SQVTM, CDR2 ANQGSEA. Trimming stripped 6 bases from V and 6 bases from J, with 16 bases between. The CDR3 loop spans 13 amino acids. CDR3 amino acids: CSVAKDPTDTQYF. The CDR3, as DNA: TGCAGCGTAGCTAAGGACCCTACGGATACGCAGTATTTT.

This clonotype was detected only once. The chain couples TRBV7-2 to TRBJ1-5; no definite D call. Trimming removed 5 bases from V and 5 bases from J, with 10 bases in between. This CDR3 comprises 13 residues. Germline CDR1 is SGHTA and CDR2 is FQGNSA. The DNA for the CDR3 is TGTGCCAGCAGCGTAGAGCGGGATCAGCCCCAGCATTTT. As protein: CASSVERDQPQHF.

V is TRBV18 and J is TRBJ1-6, with D uncertain. The CDR3 length is 13 residues. Germline loops: CDR1 KGHSH, CDR2 LQKENI. Trimming cost V 3 bases and J 10 bases, with 10 bases left between them. The CDR3 protein is CASSPGLESPLHF. DNA of the CDR3: TGTGCCAGCTCACCCGGGCTAGAGTCACCCCTCCACTTT.

This clonotype was observed a handful of times. The chain has TRBV6-1 and TRBJ2-7; a weak D match, TRBD1 (5 bases). This CDR3 has 13 amino acids. Germline V gene sequence: CDR1 MNHNS, CDR2 SASEGT. Trimming took 4 bases from V and 3 from J, leaving 10 bases between them. In nucleotides, the CDR3 is TGTGCCAGCAGTGTCGGCAGGGACTACGAGCAGTACTTC. This codes for CASSVGRDYEQYF.

This chain links TRBV3-1 with TRBJ1-2, with D unresolved. Germline CDR1 reads LGHDT; CDR2 reads YNNKEL (reference sequence). Trimming took 3 bases from V and 5 from J, leaving 10 bases between them. The length of the CDR3 is 13 residues. CDR3 DNA sequence: TGTGCCAGCAGCCACGGCAGGCAGTATGGCTACACCTTC. It codes for CASSHGRQYGYTF.

This clonotype has a handful of counts. The chain uses TRBV20-1 and TRBJ1-4; 7 bases agree with TRBD1. Trimming removed 6 bases from V and 8 bases from J; junction bases left unmatched: 3. This CDR3 region has 11 residues. CDR1 is DFQATT and CDR2 is SNEGSKA in the germline V gene (reference sequence). CDR3 in amino acids: CSAEQGEKLFF. CDR3 sequence (DNA): TGCAGTGCGGAACAGGGGGAAAAACTGTTTTTT.

This clonotype has more than one count but fewer than ten. The rearrangement joins TRBV20-1 to TRBJ1-4; no firm D call. There are 15 residues in the CDR3. Trimming took 0 bases from V and 6 from J, leaving 14 bases between them. CDR1 is DFQATT and CDR2 is SNEGSKA in the germline V gene (reference sequence). CDR3 in amino acids: CSARDRAASDEKLFF. CDR3 coding DNA: TGCAGTGCTAGAGATAGGGCAGCCTCGGATGAAAAACTGTTTTTT.

The rearrangement links TRBV20-1 to TRBJ1-2; D may be TRBD1 (5 bases). V lost 3 bases, J lost 4 bases, and 9 bases lay in between. In germline, CDR1 is DFQATT, CDR2 SNEGSKA (reference sequence). The CDR3 totals 12 residues. The CDR3 nucleotides are TGCAGTGCTAGGGCGGGGACCTATGGCTACACCTTC. This sequence encodes CSARAGTYGYTF.

This clonotype has a handful of counts. The chain links TRBV4-3 to TRBJ1-2; D ambiguous. The CDR3 is 16 residues long. V dropped 2 bases and J dropped 0 bases, with 13 bases sitting between them. The V gene's germline CDR1 is LGHNA and CDR2 YSLEER. The CDR3 spells CASSQNDGRANYGYTF. The CDR3, as DNA: TGCGCCAGCAGCCAAAACGACGGGCGAGCTAACTATGGCTACACCTTC.

This clonotype was recorded a few times. This chain links TRBV28 with TRBJ2-7; maybe TRBD1 (6 bases). The J call may be mistaken, given a closer DNA end match to TRBJ2-5. CDR3 length equals 15 residues. CDR1 and CDR2 from the germline V gene are MDHEN and SYDVKM. The CDR3 nucleotides are TGTGCCAGCAGCTTAGGGGACACGCGGGTGGAGACCCAGTACTTC. This gives the protein CASSLGDTRVETQYF.

The CDR3 nucleotides are TGCAGCGTTGAAGAGGGGGACGGACGCTATGGCTACACCTTC. Its translation is CSVEEGDGRYGYTF. J is TRBJ1-2 and V is TRBV29-1, with D possibly being TRBD1 (5 bases). Germline V lookup: CDR1 SQVTM, CDR2 ANQGSEA. The V and J ends lost 0 bases and 4 bases respectively, with 12 bases between them. The CDR3 contains 14 residues.

This clonotype was seen a handful of times. The chain has TRBV27 and TRBJ2-1, with D possibly matching TRBD2 (6 bases). Per germline, CDR1 MNHEY and CDR2 SMNVEV (reference sequence). V dropped 6 bases and J dropped 8 bases, with 17 bases sitting between them. CDR3 size: 14 residues. The CDR3: CASSPSQLAYEQFF. In DNA, the CDR3 is TGTGCCAGCAGCCCAAGTCAACTAGCCTATGAGCAGTTCTTC.

This chain joins TRBV15 and TRBJ2-3; D is undetermined. The germline CDR1 and CDR2 sequences are LNHNV and YYDKDF (reference sequence). CDR3 size: 13 residues. The V end lost 0 bases, the J end lost 6 bases, and 7 bases lay between the germline ends. Here the CDR3 reads CATSRDVLDTQYF. Here the CDR3 DNA reads TGTGCCACCAGCAGAGATGTGCTGGATACGCAGTATTTT.

V is TRBV20-1 and J is TRBJ1-5; D might be TRBD1 (6 bases). This CDR3 has 18 amino acids. Trimming removed 5 bases from V and 0 bases from J, with 23 bases in between. Looked up from germline, CDR1 is DFQATT and CDR2 is SNEGSKA (reference sequence). This chain's CDR3 is CSAVILGAQGYSNQPQHF. CDR3 DNA: TGCAGTGCTGTCATTTTGGGGGCTCAGGGTTATAGCAATCAGCCCCAGCATTTT.

Remarks on this clonotype: A read error may be the cause here, since a much bigger clone is one base away. The chain recombines TRBV7-2 with TRBJ2-5; D gene unclear. CDR3 length: 13 residues. CDR1 SGHTA and CDR2 FQGNSA come from the germline V gene. V dropped 0 bases and J dropped 0 bases, with 2 bases sitting between them. This CDR3 reads CASSLADQETQYF. The CDR3, as DNA: TGTGCCAGCAGCTTAGCCGACCAAGAGACCCAGTACTTC.

V is TRBV20-1 and J is TRBJ2-5, with D perhaps matching TRBD2 (6 bases). Trimming left V 3 bases short and J 11 bases short, with 25 bases between. Germline CDR1 reads DFQATT; CDR2 reads SNEGSKA (reference sequence). The CDR3 is made up of 15 amino acids. For the CDR3, the DNA is TGCAGTGCTAGTCAGATATGGGGATGGGAGGATGAGCAGTACTTC. Its translation: CSASQIWGWEDEQYF.